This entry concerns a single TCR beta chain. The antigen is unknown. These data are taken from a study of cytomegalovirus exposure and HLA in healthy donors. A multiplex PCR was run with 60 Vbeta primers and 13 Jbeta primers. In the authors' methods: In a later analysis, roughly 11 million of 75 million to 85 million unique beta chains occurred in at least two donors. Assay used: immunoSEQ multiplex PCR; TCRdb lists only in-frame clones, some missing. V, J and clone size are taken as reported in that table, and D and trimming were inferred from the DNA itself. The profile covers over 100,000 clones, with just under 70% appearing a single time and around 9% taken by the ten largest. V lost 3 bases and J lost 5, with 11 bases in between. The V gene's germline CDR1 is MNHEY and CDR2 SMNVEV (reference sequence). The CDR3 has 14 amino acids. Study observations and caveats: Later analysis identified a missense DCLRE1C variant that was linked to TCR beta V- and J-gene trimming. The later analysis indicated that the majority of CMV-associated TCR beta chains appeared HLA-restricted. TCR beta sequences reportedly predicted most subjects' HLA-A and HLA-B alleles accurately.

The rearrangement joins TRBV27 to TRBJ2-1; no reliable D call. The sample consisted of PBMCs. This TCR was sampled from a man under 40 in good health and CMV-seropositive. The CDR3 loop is CASSLRSSHNEQFF. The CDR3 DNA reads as TGTGCCAGCAGTTTGAGGTCCAGTCACAATGAGCAGTTCTTC.